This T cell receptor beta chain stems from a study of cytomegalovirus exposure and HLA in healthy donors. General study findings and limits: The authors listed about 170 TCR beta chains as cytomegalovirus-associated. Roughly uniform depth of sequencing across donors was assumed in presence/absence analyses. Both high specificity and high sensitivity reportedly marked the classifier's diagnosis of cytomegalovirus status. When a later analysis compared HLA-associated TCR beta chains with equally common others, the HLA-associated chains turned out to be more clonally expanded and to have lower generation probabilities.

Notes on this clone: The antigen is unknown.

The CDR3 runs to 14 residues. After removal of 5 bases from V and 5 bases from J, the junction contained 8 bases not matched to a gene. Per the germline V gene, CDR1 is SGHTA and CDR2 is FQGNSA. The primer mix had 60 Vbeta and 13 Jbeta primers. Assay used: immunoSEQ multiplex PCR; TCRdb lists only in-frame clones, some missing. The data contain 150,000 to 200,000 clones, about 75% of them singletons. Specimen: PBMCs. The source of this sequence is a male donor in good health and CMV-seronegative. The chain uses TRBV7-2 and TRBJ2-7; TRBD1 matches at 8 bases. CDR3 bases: TGTGCCAGCAGCCCAAGGACAGGGTTCCACGAGCAGTACTTC. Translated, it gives CASSPRTGFHEQYF.